The clone carrying this T cell receptor beta chain was found many times. Its matching antigen is unknown. The source of the sample is a study of T cell repertoires in cytomegalovirus infection. Study context: Based on public TCR beta signatures, there were indications of CMV infection and of a matching HLA type.

J gave up 4 bases and V 5 bases, and 10 bases lay outside the gene matches. Germline V gene sequence: CDR1 SGHTA, CDR2 FQGNSA. The CDR3 is 15 residues long. TCRdb ran MiXCR on the reads and lists one entry per CDR3 protein. The table lists about 180,000 distinct CDR3 sequences, over 13% of them singletons. General study points: The ex vivo response was dominated by HLA-C-restricted CMV-specific TCR beta clonotypes. CMV carriers having the relevant HLA were flagged by cumulative public TCR beta family frequency.

This receptor was taken from a human donor in good health (CMV status not recorded). Some clones in this sample may be carry-over from other donors' samples. Source material: PBMCs. The V and J genes are TRBV7-2 and TRBJ1-1; 7 bases fit TRBD1. This CDR3 reads CASSQGGGPGTEAFF. The DNA for the CDR3 is TGTGCCAGCAGCCAGGGGGGGGGTCCGGGCACTGAAGCTTTCTTT.